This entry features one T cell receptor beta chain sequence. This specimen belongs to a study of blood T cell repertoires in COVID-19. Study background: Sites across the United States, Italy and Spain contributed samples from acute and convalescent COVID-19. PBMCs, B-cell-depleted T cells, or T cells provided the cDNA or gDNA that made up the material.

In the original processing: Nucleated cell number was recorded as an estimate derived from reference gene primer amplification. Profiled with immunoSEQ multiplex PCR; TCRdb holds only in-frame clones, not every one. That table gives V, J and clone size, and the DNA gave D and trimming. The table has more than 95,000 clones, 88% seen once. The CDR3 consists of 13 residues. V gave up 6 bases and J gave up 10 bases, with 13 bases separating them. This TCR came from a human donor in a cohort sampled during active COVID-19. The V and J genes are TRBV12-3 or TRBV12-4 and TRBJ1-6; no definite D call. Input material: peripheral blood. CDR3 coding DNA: TGTGCCAGCAGCCCGGACGGGGTCTCACCCCTCCACTTT. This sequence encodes CASSPDGVSPLHF.